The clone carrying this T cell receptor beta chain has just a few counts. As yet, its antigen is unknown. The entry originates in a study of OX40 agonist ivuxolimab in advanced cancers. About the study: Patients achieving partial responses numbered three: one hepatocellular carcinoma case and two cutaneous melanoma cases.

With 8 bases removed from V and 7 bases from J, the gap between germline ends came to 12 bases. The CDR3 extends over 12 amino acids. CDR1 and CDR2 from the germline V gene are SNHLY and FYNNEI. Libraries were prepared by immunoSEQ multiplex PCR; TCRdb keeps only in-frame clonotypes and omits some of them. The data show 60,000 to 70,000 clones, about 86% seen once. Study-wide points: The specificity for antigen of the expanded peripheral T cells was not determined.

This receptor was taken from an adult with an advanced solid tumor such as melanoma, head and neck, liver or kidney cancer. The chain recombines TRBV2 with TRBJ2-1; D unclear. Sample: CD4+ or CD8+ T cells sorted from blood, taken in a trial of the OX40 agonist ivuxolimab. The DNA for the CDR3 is TGTGCCAGCGACCCCCTGGGGAATGAGCAGTTCTTC. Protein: CASDPLGNEQFF.